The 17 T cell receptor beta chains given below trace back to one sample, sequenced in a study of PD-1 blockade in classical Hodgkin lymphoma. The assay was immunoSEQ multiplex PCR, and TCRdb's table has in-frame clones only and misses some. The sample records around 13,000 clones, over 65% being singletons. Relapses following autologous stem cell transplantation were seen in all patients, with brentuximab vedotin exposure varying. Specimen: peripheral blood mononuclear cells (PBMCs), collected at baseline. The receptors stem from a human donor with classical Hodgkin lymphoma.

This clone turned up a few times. CDR3 protein: CAISESLAGQRSYEQYF. The CDR3 DNA is TGTGCCATCAGTGAGTCCTTAGCGGGACAGAGATCCTACGAGCAGTACTTC. The chain links TRBV10-3 to TRBJ2-7, with D maybe TRBD2 (8 bases). This CDR3 has 17 residues. In germline, CDR1 is ENHRY, CDR2 SYGVKD. The V end lost 0 bases, the J end lost 1 base, and 16 bases lay between the germline ends.

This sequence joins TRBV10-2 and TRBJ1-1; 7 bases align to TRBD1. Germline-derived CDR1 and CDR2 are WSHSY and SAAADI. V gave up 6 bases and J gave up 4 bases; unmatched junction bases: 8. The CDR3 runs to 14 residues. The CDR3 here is CASRGDRAATEAFF. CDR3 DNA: TGCGCCAGCAGGGGTGACAGGGCGGCCACTGAAGCTTTCTTT.

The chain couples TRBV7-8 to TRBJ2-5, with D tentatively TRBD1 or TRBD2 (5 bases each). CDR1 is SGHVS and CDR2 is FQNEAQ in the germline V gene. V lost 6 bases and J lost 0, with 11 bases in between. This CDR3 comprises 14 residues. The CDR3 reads CASRPGTNQETQYF. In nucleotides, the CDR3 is TGTGCCAGCAGACCCGGGACCAACCAAGAGACCCAGTACTTC.

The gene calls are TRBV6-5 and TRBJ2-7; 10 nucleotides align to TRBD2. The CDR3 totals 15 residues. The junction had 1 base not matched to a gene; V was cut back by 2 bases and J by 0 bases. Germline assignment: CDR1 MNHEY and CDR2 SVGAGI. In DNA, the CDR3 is TGTGCCAGCAGTTACCCTAGCGGGAGCTCCTACGAGCAGTACTTC. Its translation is CASSYPSGSSYEQYF.

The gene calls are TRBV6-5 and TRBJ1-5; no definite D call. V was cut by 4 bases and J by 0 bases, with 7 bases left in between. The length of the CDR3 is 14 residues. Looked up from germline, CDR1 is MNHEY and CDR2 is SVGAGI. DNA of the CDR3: TGTGCCAGCAGTTCCCAGGATAGCAATCAGCCCCAGCATTTT. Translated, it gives CASSSQDSNQPQHF.

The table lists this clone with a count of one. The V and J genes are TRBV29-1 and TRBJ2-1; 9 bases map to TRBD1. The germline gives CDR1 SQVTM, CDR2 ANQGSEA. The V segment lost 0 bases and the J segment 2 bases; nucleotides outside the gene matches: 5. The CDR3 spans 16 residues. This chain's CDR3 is CSVEDWGQGPYNEQFF. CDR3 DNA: TGCAGCGTTGAAGATTGGGGACAGGGCCCCTACAATGAGCAGTTCTTC.

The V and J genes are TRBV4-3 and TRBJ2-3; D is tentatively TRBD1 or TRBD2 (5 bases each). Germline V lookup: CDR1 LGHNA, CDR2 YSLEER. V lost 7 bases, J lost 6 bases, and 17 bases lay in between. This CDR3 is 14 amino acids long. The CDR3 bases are TGCGCCAGCAACCGTGTGGGCGAGGGGGATACGCAGTATTTT. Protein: CASNRVGEGDTQYF.

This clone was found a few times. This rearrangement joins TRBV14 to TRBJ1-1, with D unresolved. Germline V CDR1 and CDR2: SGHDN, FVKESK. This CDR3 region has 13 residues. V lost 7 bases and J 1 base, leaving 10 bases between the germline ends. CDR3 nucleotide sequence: TGTGCCAGCACCAGCCAATGGAACACTGAAGCTTTCTTT. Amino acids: CASTSQWNTEAFF.

This chain's CDR3 is CATNRDGLLTSTDTQYF. Here the CDR3 DNA reads TGCGCTACTAACAGGGACGGCCTCTTAACTAGCACAGATACGCAGTATTTT. This chain connects TRBV5-1 to TRBJ2-3; maybe TRBD1 (6 bases). This CDR3 has 17 amino acids. Germline V lookup: CDR1 SGHRS, CDR2 YFSETQ.

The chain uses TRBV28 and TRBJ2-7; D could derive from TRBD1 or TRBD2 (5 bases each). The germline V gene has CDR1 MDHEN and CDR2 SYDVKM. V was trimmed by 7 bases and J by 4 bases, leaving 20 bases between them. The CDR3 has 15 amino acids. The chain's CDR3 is CASITPSGTKYEQYF. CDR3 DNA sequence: TGTGCCAGCATCACCCCCTCCGGGACGAAGTACGAGCAGTACTTC.

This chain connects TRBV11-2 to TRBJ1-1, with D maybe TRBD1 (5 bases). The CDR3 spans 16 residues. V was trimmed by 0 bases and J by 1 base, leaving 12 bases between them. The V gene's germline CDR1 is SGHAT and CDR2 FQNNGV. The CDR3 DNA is TGTGCCAGCAGCTTAGATGCAGGGTCGAGGAACACTGAAGCTTTCTTT. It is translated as CASSLDAGSRNTEAFF. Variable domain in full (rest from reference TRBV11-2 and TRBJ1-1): EAGVAQSPRYKIIEKRQSVAFWCNPISGHATLYWYQQILGQGPKLLIQFQNNGVVDDSQLPKDRFSAERLKGVDSTLKIQPAKLEDSAVYLCASSLDAGSRNTEAFFGQGTRLTVV.

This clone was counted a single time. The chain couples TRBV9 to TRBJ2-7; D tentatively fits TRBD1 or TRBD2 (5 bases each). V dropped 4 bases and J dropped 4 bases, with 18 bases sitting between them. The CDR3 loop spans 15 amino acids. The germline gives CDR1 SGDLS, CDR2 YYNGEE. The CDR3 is CASSPRDPWEYEQYF. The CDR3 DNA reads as TGTGCCAGCAGCCCGAGGGACCCCTGGGAGTACGAGCAGTACTTC.

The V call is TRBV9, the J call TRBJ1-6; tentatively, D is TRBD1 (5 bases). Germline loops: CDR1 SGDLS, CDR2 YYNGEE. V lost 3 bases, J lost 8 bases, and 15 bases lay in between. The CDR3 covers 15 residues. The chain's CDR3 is CASSGAAGGYSPLHF. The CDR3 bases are TGTGCCAGCAGCGGGGCCGCCGGGGGGTATTCACCCCTCCACTTT.

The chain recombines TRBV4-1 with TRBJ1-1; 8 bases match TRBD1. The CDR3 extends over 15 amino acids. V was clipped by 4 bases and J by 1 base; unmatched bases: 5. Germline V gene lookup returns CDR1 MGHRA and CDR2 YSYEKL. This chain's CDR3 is CASSPGTGGNTEAFF. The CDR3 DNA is TGCGCCAGCAGCCCAGGGACAGGCGGGAACACTGAAGCTTTCTTT.

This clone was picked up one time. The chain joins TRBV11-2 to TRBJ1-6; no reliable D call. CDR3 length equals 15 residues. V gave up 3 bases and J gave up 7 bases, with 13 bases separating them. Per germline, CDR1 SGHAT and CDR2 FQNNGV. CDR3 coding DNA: TGTGCCAGCAGCTTGTCGAACAGACTCAATTCACCCCTCCACTTT. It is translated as CASSLSNRLNSPLHF. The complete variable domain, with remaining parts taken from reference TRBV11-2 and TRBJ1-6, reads EAGVAQSPRYKIIEKRQSVAFWCNPISGHATLYWYQQILGQGPKLLIQFQNNGVVDDSQLPKDRFSAERLKGVDSTLKIQPAKLEDSAVYLCASSLSNRLNSPLHFGNGTRLTVT.

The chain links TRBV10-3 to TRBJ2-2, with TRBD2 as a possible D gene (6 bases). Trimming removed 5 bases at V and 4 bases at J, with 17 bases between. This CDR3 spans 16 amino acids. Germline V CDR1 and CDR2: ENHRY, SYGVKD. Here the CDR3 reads CAISLRGGVSTGELFF. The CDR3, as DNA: TGTGCCATCAGTCTAAGAGGCGGGGTGAGCACCGGGGAGCTGTTTTTT.

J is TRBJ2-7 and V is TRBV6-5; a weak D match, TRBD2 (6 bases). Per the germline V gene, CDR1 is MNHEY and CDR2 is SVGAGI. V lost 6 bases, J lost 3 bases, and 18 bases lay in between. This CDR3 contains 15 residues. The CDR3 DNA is TGTGCCAGCAGGGAGGGACGGAGCATAAGCTACGAGCAGTACTTC. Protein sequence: CASREGRSISYEQYF.